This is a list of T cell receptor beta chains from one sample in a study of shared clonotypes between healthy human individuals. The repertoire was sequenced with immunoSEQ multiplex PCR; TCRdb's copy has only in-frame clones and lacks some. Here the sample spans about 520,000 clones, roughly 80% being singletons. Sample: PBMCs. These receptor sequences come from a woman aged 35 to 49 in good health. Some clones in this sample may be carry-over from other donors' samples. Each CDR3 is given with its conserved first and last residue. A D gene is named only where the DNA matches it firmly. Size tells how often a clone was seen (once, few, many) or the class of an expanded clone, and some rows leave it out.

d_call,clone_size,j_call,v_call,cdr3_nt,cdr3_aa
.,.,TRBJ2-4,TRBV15,TGTGCCACCAGCGGATACAGGGTCGCCAAAAACATTCAGTACTTC,CATSGYRVAKNIQYF
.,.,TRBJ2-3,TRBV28,TGTGCCAGCCCAAGCCACACAGATACGCAGTATTTT,CASPSHTDTQYF
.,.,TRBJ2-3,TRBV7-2,TGTGCCAGCAGCTCGGACCCCCAGGCGGATACGCAGTATTTT,CASSSDPQADTQYF
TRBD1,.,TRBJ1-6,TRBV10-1,TGCGCCAGCATCTCACTCTGGACAGGCCAAGATCCCCTCCACTTT,CASISLWTGQDPLHF
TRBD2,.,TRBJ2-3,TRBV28,TGTGCCAGCGGGGCGGGAGATGCTTTCACAGATACGCAGTATTTT,CASGAGDAFTDTQYF
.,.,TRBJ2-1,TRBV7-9,TGTGCCAGCAGCTCACAGGGACGTGAGCAGTTCTTC,CASSSQGREQFF
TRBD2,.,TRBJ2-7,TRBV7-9,TGTGCCAGCAGCTTTTCGGGACTAGCGAGCGAGCAGTACTTC,CASSFSGLASEQYF
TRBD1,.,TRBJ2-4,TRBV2,TGTGCCAGCAGTGAACAGGCAGGGGGCAGGACTACCTTAAACATTCAGTACTTC,CASSEQAGGRTTLNIQYF
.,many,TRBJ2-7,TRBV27,TGTGCCAGCAGTTTATCGTGGCAAGGATACGAGCAGTACTTC,CASSLSWQGYEQYF
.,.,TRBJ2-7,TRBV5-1,TGCGCCAGCAGACCCGGGACCGCCAACGACGAGCAGTACTTC,CASRPGTANDEQYF
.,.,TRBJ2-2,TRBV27,TGTGCCAGCAGATCTGCCCTTAAGGGGGTGTACACCGGGGAGCTGTTTTTT,CASRSALKGVYTGELFF